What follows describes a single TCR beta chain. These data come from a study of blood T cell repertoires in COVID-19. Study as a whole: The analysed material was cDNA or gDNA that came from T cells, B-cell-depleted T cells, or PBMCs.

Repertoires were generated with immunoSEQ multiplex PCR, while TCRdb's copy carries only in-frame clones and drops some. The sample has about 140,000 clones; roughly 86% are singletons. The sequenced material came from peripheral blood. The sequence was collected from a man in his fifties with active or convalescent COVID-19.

The DNA of the CDR3 is TGTGCCAGCAGTTCCGAATGGGGACTAGCGGGAGGCTTTCGAAAGGAGTACTTC. Translating it yields CASSSEWGLAGGFRKEYF. This rearrangement joins TRBV27 to TRBJ2-7; 15 positions match TRBD2. The CDR3 contains 18 residues. Germline CDR1 reads MNHEY; CDR2 reads SMNVEV (reference sequence). V lost 4 bases to trimming and J lost 11 bases; unmatched junction nucleotides: 18.